This paragraph reports one T cell receptor beta chain. The sample is drawn from a study of cytomegalovirus exposure and HLA in healthy donors. The junction had 9 bases not matched to a gene; V was cut back by 5 bases and J by 3 bases. Germline V gene data show CDR1 as KGHSH and CDR2 as LQKENI. The CDR3 length is 17 residues. The table came from immunoSEQ multiplex PCR; TCRdb's copy has only in-frame clones and leaves some out. The sample carries 140,000 or so clones, roughly nine tenths recorded once. This receptor was taken from a man aged 18 to 30 in good health and CMV-seronegative. What was sequenced was PBMCs. This sequence joins TRBV18 and TRBJ2-6; 8 positions match TRBD2. CDR3 loop: CASSAQRGGLGANVLTF. CDR3 nucleotide sequence: TGTGCCAGCTCAGCCCAACGGGGGGGGCTTGGGGCCAACGTCCTGACTTTC.